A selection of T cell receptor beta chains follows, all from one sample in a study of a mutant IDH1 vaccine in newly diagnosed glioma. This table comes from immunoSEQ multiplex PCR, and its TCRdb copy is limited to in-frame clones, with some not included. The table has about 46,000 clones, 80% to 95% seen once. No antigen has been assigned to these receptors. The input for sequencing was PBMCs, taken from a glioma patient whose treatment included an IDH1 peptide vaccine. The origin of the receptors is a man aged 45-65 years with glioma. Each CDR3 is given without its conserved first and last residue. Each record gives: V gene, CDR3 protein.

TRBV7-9	ASSKRETGELF
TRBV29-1	SVEFGARGYEQY
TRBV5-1	ASSSLTRGPDYGYT
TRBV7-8	ASSPGRASEETQY
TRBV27	ASRDRDKGVYGYT
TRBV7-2	ASSTRGGGDEQF
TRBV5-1	ASSLSPTRNEQF
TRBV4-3	ASSQEGARNGNTIY
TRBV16	ASSHTGTGAYEQY
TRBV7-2	ASSWNGIRYEQY
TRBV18	ASSPGGQSDTQY
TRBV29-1	SVVRQGTFGYT
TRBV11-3	ASSPQLGSWDTQY
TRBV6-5	ASRGPRDTIY
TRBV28	ASRITRTVYQPQH
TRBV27	ASTTLRGSEQF
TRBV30	AWSVWAKRQGINSGANVLT
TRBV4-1	ASSQATSLYNSPLH
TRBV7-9	ASSLHYLGQGRNTEAF
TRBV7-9	ASSPGGARTGELF
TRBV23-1	ASSQSPGQGGYEQY
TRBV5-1	ASSLKEGMNTEAF
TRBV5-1	ASSFRGMRETQY
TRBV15	ATSTYTWNEQF
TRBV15	ATSRPGSGGIPYEQY
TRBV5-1	ASSGGTGPYEQY
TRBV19	ASSTRTGGRVNNEQF
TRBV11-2	ASSRHNTEAF
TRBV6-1	ASIIRSPPDAF
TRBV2	ASDRVGTGELF
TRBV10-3	AISRDSPGNEQF
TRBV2	ASRRTGADYGYT
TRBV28	ASSPTGTQWGFNYGYT
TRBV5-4	ASSLPGQGAVGELF
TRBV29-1	SVAPGGEQY
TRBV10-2	ASSEGVSGYEQY
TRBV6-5	ASSYTRGQETQY
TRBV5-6	ASSPTTSGIRSTSYEQY
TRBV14	ASSQEDVLTRGVAEAF
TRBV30	AWSVHLRGDQPQH
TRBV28	ASSLHGNTEAF
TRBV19	ASKGDRGRYNEQF
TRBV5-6	ASSSRQGAYEQY
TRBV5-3	ARSCGGTHYEQY
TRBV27	ASSPRTGYPGELF
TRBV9	ASSVGRNEKLF